The 18 T cell receptor beta chains below all came from one sample that was sequenced in a study of T cell repertoires in cytomegalovirus infection. MiXCR was run by TCRdb on the reads, yielding one entry per CDR3 protein. The data show 120,000 to 150,000 distinct CDR3 sequences, with about 6.5% seen just once and under 20% held by the top ten. Sequences were obtained from PBMCs. The receptors were gathered from a human donor in good health (CMV status not recorded). Some clones in this sample may be carry-over from other donors' samples.

This clonotype was seen repeatedly, ten times or more. The V gene is TRBV7-8, the J gene TRBJ2-7, with 7 bases lining up with TRBD2. V was pared by 5 bases and J by 0 bases, with 4 bases of the junction left unmatched. Germline values: CDR1 SGHVS, CDR2 FQNEAQ. This CDR3 is built from 14 residues. This chain's CDR3 is CASSPREVSYEQYF. CDR3 DNA sequence: TGTGCCAGCAGCCCCCGGGAGGTCTCCTACGAGCAGTACTTC.

This clonotype was detected only once. This is likely a read error, given that the CDR3 carries no conserved phenylalanine or tryptophan at its end. The rearrangement joins TRBV7-3 to TRBJ2-1; 14 nucleotides match TRBD2. The length of the CDR3 is 19 residues. V shed 1 base, J shed 7 bases, and the junction held 12 bases outside the gene matches. Germline values: CDR1 SGHTA, CDR2 FQGTGA. The CDR3 here is CASSLKGVSGLAGENEQFL. CDR3 in DNA: TGTGCCAGCAGCTTAAAAGGGGTGTCGGGACTAGCGGGGGAAAATGAGCAGTTCTTA.

In its sample, this clonotype was seen many times. The chain has TRBV7-8 and TRBJ1-4; D ambiguous. The CDR3 has 13 residues. Trimming left V 4 bases short and J 4 bases short, with 7 bases between. The germline gives CDR1 SGHVS, CDR2 FQNEAQ. Written as DNA, the CDR3 is TGTGCCAGCAGCTCCAGCCGTAATGAAAAACTGTTTTTT. Residues: CASSSSRNEKLFF.

The sample holds many counts of this clonotype. The genes are TRBV7-8 and TRBJ1-2; no reliable D call. This CDR3 is built from 12 residues. Per the germline V gene, CDR1 is SGHVS and CDR2 is FQNEAQ. With 1 base removed from V and 5 bases from J, the gap between germline ends came to 5 bases. For the CDR3, the DNA is TGTGCCAGCAGCTTAGACGATTATGGCTACACCTTC. Translation gives CASSLDDYGYTF.

The chain carries TRBV20-1 and TRBJ2-7; D is possibly TRBD1 or TRBD2 (5 bases each). Germline assignment: CDR1 DFQATT and CDR2 SNEGSKA (reference sequence). V was shortened by 3 bases and J by 5 bases, with 17 bases between the two germline ends. CDR3 length: 14 amino acids. CDR3 nucleotide sequence: TGCAGTGCTAGTCCCCCGGGGACGGGGAACGAGCAGTACTTC. Translated: CSASPPGTGNEQYF.

A few counts support this clonotype. This rearrangement joins TRBV5-1 to TRBJ2-7; tentatively, D is TRBD2 (5 bases). V was clipped by 4 bases and J by 3 bases, with 14 bases between them. The CDR3 loop spans 14 amino acids. Per germline, CDR1 SGHRS and CDR2 YFSETQ. This CDR3 reads CASSHPGWGYEQYF. The CDR3 bases are TGCGCCAGCAGCCATCCGGGATGGGGCTACGAGCAGTACTTC.

The DNA for the CDR3 is TGCAGTGCTTTCAGGGGGGGAAGTCAGCCCCAGCATTTT. Amino acid sequence: CSAFRGGSQPQHF. The rearrangement uses TRBV20-1 and TRBJ1-5; 7 bases fit TRBD1. V was clipped by 5 bases and J by 6 bases; unmatched bases: 7. The CDR3 runs to 13 residues. Germline V gene lookup returns CDR1 DFQATT and CDR2 SNEGSKA (reference sequence).

This clonotype was recorded at least ten times. This sequence joins TRBV7-2 and TRBJ2-5, with 10 bases identical to TRBD2. Germline loops: CDR1 SGHTA, CDR2 FQGNSA. V dropped 6 bases and J dropped 5; count of bases not matched to a gene: 6. The CDR3 length is 14 residues. CDR3 region: CASSPGTSVETQYF. The CDR3 region has the DNA TGTGCCAGCAGTCCCGGGACTAGCGTGGAGACCCAGTACTTC. The whole variable domain, filled in from reference TRBV7-2 and TRBJ2-5, reads GAGVSQSPSNKVTEKGKDVELRCDPISGHTALYWYRQSLGQGLEFLIYFQGNSAPDKSGLPSDRFSAERTGGSVSTLTIQRTQQEDSAVYLCASSPGTSVETQYFGPGTRLLVL.

This clonotype was observed at least ten times. The CDR3 DNA sequence: TGTGCCAGCAGCTTAAGACTAGCCCCCGAGCAGTACTTC. Translating gives CASSLRLAPEQYF. The chain employs TRBV7-2 and TRBJ2-7; 7 nucleotides agree with TRBD2. After removal of 2 bases from V and 6 bases from J, the junction contained 4 bases not matched to a gene. Germline lookup yields CDR1 SGHTA and CDR2 FQGNSA. The CDR3 has 13 residues.

This clonotype was recorded at least ten times. This chain links TRBV5-5 with TRBJ2-1; 12 bases are a match to TRBD1. With 7 bases clipped from V and 7 bases from J, the junction kept 12 bases outside the gene matches. This CDR3 is built from 16 residues. CDR1 SGHKS and CDR2 YYEKEE come from the germline V gene (reference sequence). The DNA for the CDR3 is TGTGCCAGCTGGCCCGGGACAGGGGGCGGGAAGAATGAGCAGTTCTTC. Protein product: CASWPGTGGGKNEQFF.

This clonotype has a count of ten or more. CDR3 residues: CASGSGETQYF. The CDR3 DNA follows: TGTGCCAGCGGCAGCGGCGAGACCCAGTACTTC. The rearrangement uses TRBV7-2 and TRBJ2-5, with a weak D call TRBD2 (5 bases). Looked up from germline, CDR1 is SGHTA and CDR2 is FQGNSA. V lost 8 bases and J 5 bases, leaving 9 bases between the germline ends. The CDR3 has 11 amino acids. Full variable domain (rest looked up from reference TRBV7-2 and TRBJ2-5): GAGVSQSPSNKVTEKGKDVELRCDPISGHTALYWYRQSLGQGLEFLIYFQGNSAPDKSGLPSDRFSAERTGGSVSTLTIQRTQQEDSAVYLCASGSGETQYFGPGTRLLVL.

In this sample, this clonotype turned up many times. The CDR3 reads CASSLNLGQATNSGANVLTF. In DNA, the CDR3 is TGTGCCAGCAGTTTAAATCTCGGGCAGGCTACTAACTCTGGGGCCAACGTCCTGACTTTC. The rearrangement joins TRBV6-2 or TRBV6-3 to TRBJ2-6; D not certain. The V end lost 4 bases, the J end lost 0 bases, and 22 bases lay between the germline ends. This CDR3 has 20 residues. Germline V gene lookup returns CDR1 MNHEY and CDR2 SVGEGT.

This clonotype was seen repeatedly, ten times or more. The chain is built from TRBV7-2 and TRBJ2-7, with 8 positions matching TRBD2. Germline CDR1 is SGHTA and CDR2 is FQGNSA. Trimming removed 1 base from V and 3 bases from J; junction bases left unmatched: 5. This CDR3 is built from 15 residues. The CDR3 nucleotides read TGTGCCAGCAGCTTAGTAGGGACTAGTCGCTACGAGCAGTACTTC. Translated: CASSLVGTSRYEQYF.

This clonotype turned up a few times. The chain couples TRBV14 to TRBJ1-1; TRBD1 agrees at 11 bases. The CDR3 totals 16 residues. The V segment lost 4 bases and the J segment 6 bases; nucleotides outside the gene matches: 10. Germline V gene data show CDR1 as SGHDN and CDR2 as FVKESK. CDR3 DNA: TGTGCCAGCAGCCGCCTTAGGCCGGGACAGGGGGCTGAAGCTTTCTTT. This codes for CASSRLRPGQGAEAFF.

This clonotype was seen many times. The CDR3 loop reads CATSSSTNTGELFF. The CDR3, as DNA: TGTGCCACCAGCAGTAGTACGAACACCGGGGAGCTGTTTTTT. The rearrangement joins TRBV15 to TRBJ2-2, with no clear D. V lost 3 bases, J lost 0 bases, and 5 bases lay in between. Germline V CDR1 and CDR2: LNHNV, YYDKDF (reference sequence). The CDR3 sequence is 14 residues long.

The chain recombines TRBV4-3 with TRBJ1-4; no clear D. The CDR3 runs 15 residues. V was trimmed by 0 bases and J by 4 bases, leaving 9 bases between them. Germline V CDR1 and CDR2: LGHNA, YSLEER. The CDR3 region is CASSQEAVNNEKLFF. Here the CDR3 DNA reads TGCGCCAGCAGCCAAGAGGCGGTCAATAATGAAAAACTGTTTTTT.

This clonotype was seen repeatedly, ten times or more. The chain carries TRBV28 and TRBJ2-7, with unresolved D. Germline CDR1 MDHEN, CDR2 SYDVKM. V gave up 7 bases and J gave up 0 bases, with 10 bases separating them. The CDR3 has 13 amino acids. For the CDR3, the DNA is TGTGCCAGCATTAAGAGTTACTCCTACGAGCAGTACTTC. Translating gives CASIKSYSYEQYF.

V usage is TRBV20-1 and J usage is TRBJ2-7; no firm D call. The CDR3 length is 12 residues. Trimming cost V 4 bases and J 6 bases, with 13 bases left between them. Germline V CDR1 and CDR2: DFQATT, SNEGSKA (reference sequence). This chain's CDR3 is CSANLYPGEQYF. The CDR3 DNA follows: TGCAGTGCTAATTTATACCCGGGCGAGCAGTACTTC.